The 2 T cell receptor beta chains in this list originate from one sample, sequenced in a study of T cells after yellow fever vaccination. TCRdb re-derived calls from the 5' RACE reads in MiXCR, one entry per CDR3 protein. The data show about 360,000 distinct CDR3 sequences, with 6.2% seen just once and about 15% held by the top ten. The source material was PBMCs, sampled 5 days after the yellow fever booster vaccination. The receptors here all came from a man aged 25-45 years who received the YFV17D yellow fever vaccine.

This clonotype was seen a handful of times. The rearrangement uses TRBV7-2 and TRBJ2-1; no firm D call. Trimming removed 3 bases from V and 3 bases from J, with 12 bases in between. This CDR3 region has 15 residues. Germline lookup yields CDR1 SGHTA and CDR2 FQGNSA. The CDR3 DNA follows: TGTGCCAGCAGCTTCCCGCCGAGTGGCTACAATGAGCAGTTCTTC. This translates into CASSFPPSGYNEQFF.

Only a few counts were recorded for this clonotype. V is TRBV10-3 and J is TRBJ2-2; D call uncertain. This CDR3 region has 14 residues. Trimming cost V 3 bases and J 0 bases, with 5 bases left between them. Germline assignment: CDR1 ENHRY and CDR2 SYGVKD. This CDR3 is CAISDRANTGELFF. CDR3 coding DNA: TGTGCCATCAGTGACAGAGCGAACACCGGGGAGCTGTTTTTT.